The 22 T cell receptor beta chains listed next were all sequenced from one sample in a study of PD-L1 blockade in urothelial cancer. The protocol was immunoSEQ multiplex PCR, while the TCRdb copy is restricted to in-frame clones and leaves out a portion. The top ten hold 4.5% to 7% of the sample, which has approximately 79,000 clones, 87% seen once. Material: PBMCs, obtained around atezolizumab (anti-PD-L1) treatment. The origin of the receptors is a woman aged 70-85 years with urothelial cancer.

CDR3 DNA sequence: TGCGCCAGCAGCTTAAGACAGGGAGGATTCTCTGGGGCCAACGTCCTGACTTTC. This sequence encodes CASSLRQGGFSGANVLTF. This chain uses TRBV5-1 with TRBJ2-6; tentative D call: TRBD1 (7 bases). Germline CDR1 and CDR2: SGHRS and YFSETQ. The CDR3 loop spans 18 amino acids. With 2 bases removed from V and 0 bases from J, the gap between germline ends came to 15 bases.

Here the CDR3 DNA reads TGTGCCAGCAACCGGGACAGGGGAGACCCAGATACGCAGTATTTT. It specifies CASNRDRGDPDTQYF. V usage is TRBV6-6 and J usage is TRBJ2-3, with 10 nucleotides matching TRBD1. The CDR3 runs to 15 residues. The germline V gene encodes CDR1 MNHNY and CDR2 SVGAGI (reference sequence). The V segment lost 7 bases and the J segment 4 bases; nucleotides outside the gene matches: 8.

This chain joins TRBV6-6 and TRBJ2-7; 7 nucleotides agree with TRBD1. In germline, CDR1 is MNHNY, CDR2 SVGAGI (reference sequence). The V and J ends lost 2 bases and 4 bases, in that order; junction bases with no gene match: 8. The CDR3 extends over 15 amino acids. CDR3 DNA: TGTGCCAGCAGTTACGAGGGGACAGCTCCGTACGAGCAGTACTTC. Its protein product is CASSYEGTAPYEQYF.

The CDR3 spells CASRRGWETQYF. For the CDR3, the DNA is TGTGCCAGCCGTCGGGGGTGGGAGACCCAGTACTTC. V and J are TRBV6-5 and TRBJ2-5; tentative D call: TRBD2 (6 bases). The CDR3 has 12 amino acids. Trimming removed 8 bases from V and 5 bases from J, with 12 bases in between. Germline loops: CDR1 MNHEY, CDR2 SVGAGI.

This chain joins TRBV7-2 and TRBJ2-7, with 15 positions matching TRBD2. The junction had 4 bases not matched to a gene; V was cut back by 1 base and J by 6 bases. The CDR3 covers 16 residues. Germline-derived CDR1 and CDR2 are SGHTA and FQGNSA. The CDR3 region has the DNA TGTGCCAGCAGCTTAGGGACTAGCGGGGGGGCCTTCGAGCAGTACTTC. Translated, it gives CASSLGTSGGAFEQYF.

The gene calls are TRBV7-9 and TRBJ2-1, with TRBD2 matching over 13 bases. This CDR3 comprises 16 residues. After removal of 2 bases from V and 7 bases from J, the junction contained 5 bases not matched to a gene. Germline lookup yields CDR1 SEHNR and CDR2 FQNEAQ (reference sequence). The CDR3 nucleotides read TGTGCCAGCAGCTTAACTAGCGGGGGGGCCGGGAATGAGCAGTTCTTC. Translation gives CASSLTSGGAGNEQFF.

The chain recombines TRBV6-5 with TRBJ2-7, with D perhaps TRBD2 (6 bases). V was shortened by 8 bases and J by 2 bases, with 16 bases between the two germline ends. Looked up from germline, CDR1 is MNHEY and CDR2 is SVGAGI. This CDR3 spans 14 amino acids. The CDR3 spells CASARRGGTYEQYF. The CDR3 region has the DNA TGTGCCAGCGCCCGACGGGGCGGGACCTACGAGCAGTACTTC.

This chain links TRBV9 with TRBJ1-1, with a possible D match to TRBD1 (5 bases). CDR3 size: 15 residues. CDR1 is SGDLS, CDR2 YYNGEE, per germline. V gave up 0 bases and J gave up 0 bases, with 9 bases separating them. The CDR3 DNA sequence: TGTGCCAGCAGCGTAGGGTCAGGGTTGAACACTGAAGCTTTCTTT. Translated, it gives CASSVGSGLNTEAFF.

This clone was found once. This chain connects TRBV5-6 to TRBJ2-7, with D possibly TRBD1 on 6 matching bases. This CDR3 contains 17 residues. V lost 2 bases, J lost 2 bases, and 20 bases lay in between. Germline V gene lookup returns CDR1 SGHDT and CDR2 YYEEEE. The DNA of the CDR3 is TGTGCCAGCAGCTTAGGTCGACAGGCCCTTTCCCCCTACGAGCAGTACTTC. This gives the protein CASSLGRQALSPYEQYF.

The CDR3 loop reads CASRPRGHLEAFF. The DNA of the CDR3 is TGTGCCAGCAGACCTAGGGGTCACCTAGAGGCTTTCTTT. This chain links TRBV6-1 with TRBJ1-1, with D perhaps matching TRBD1 (5 bases). Germline V CDR1 and CDR2: MNHNS, SASEGT. The CDR3 consists of 13 residues. Deletions cut 6 bases from V and 11 bases from J, with 19 bases between.

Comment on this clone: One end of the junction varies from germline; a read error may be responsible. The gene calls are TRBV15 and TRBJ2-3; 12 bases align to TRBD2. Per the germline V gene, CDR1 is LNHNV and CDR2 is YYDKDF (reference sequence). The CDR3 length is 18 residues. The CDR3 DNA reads TGTGTCACCAGCAGACTCATACAGACTAGCGGGAGTACAGATACGCAGTATTTT. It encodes CVTSRLIQTSGSTDTQYF.

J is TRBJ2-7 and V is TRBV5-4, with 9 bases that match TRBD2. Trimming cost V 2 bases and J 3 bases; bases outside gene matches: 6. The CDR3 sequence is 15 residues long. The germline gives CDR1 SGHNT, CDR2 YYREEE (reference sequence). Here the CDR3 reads CASSLIAGALYEQYF. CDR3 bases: TGTGCCAGCAGCTTAATAGCGGGGGCCCTCTACGAGCAGTACTTC. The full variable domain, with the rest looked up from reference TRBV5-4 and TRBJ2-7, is ETGVTQSPTHLIKTRGQQVTLRCSSQSGHNTVSWYQQALGQGPQFIFQYYREEENGRGNFPPRFSGLQFPNYSSELNVNALELDDSALYLCASSLIAGALYEQYFGPGTRLTVT.

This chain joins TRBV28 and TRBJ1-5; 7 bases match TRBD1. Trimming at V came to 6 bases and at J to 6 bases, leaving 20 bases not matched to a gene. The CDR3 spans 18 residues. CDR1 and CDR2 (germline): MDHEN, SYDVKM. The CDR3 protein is CASSKPRDRPKKSQPQHF. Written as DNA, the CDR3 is TGTGCCAGCAGCAAACCACGGGACAGACCCAAAAAAAGTCAGCCCCAGCATTTT.

CDR3 DNA sequence: TGTGCCAGCAGCCATAATCAGCCCCAGCATTTT. It is translated as CASSHNQPQHF. The rearrangement links TRBV6-6 to TRBJ1-5, with no clear D. Looked up from germline, CDR1 is MNHNY and CDR2 is SVGAGI (reference sequence). The CDR3 is 11 amino acids. V dropped 6 bases and J dropped 4 bases, with 4 bases sitting between them.

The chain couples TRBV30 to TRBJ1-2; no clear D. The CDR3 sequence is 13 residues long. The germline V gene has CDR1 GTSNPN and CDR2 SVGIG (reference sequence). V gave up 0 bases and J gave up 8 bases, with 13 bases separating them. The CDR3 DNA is TGTGCCTGGAGTGTACTATCCTATAGGGGCTACACCTTC. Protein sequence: CAWSVLSYRGYTF.

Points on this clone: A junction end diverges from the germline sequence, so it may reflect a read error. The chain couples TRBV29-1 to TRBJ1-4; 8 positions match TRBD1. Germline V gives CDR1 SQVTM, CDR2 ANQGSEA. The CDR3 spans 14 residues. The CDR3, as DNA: TGCAGCGTAGAAGTGACAGGGGTAGGGGAAAAACTGTTTTTT. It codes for CSVEVTGVGEKLFF. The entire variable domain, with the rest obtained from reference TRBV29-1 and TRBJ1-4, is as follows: SAVISQKPSRDICQRGTSLTIQCQVDSQVTMMFWYRQQPGQSLTLIATANQGSEATYESGFVIDKFPISRPNLTFSTLTVSNMSPEDSSIYLCSVEVTGVGEKLFFGSGTQLSVL.

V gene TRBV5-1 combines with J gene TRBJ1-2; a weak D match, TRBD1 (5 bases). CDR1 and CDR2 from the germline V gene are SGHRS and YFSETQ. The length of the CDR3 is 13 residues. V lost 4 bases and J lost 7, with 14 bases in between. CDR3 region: CASSPATEVGYTF. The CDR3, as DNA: TGCGCCAGCAGCCCCGCGACAGAGGTTGGCTACACCTTC.

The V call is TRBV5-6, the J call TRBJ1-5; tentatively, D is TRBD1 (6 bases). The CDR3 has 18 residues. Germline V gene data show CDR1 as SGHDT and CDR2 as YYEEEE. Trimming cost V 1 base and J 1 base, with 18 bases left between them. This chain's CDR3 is CASSLSGSGALSNQPQHF. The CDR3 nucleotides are TGTGCCAGCAGCTTGTCAGGATCAGGGGCACTAAGCAATCAGCCCCAGCATTTT.

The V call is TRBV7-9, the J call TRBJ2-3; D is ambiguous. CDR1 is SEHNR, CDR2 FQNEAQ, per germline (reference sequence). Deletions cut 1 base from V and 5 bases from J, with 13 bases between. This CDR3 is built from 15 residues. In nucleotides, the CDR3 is TGTGCCAGCAGCTTAGACGGCGGAATTGTAGATACGCAGTATTTT. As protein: CASSLDGGIVDTQYF. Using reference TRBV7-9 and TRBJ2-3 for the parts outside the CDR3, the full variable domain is DTGVSQNPRHKITKRGQNVTFRCDPISEHNRLYWYRQTLGQGPEFLTYFQNEAQLEKSRLLSDRFSAERPKGSFSTLEIQRTEQGDSAMYLCASSLDGGIVDTQYFGPGTRLTVL.

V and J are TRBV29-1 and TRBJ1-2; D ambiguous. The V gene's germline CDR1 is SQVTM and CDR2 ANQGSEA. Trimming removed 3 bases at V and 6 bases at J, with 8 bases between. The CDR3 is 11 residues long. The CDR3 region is CSVDSPDGYTF. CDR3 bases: TGCAGCGTTGACTCTCCAGATGGCTACACCTTC.

The DNA of the CDR3 is TGCAGCGCAGGACAGGGTTCCGCTGAAGCTTTCTTT. Translated: CSAGQGSAEAFF. V is TRBV29-1 and J is TRBJ1-1; 8 bases align to TRBD1. The ends lost 7 bases at V and 6 bases at J; junction bases unmatched: 7. From germline, CDR1 is SQVTM and CDR2 ANQGSEA. The CDR3 is 12 residues long.

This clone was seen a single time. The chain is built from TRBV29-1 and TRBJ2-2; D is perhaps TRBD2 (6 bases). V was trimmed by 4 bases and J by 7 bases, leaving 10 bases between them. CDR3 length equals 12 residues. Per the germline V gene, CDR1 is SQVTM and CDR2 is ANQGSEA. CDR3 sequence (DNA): TGCAGCGTTGCCTCCGGGGGCGGGGAGCTGTTTTTT. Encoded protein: CSVASGGGELFF.